A single sample is the source of the 22 T cell receptor beta chains below, sequenced in a study of blood T cell repertoires in COVID-19 (dated by TCRdb to 2018 to 2020). The method was the immunoSEQ multiplex PCR assay. Here the immuneACCESS table is served through TCRdb, limited to in-frame sequences with V and J called. Missing clones are a known gap in these copies; in checked studies unresolved V genes cover under half, and the rest lacks a known reason. Across this sample there are some 250,000 clones, with 81% seen only once. Together, the top ten hold just under 3% of the sample. The specimen was peripheral blood. The receptors stem from a woman aged 55-70 years with active or convalescent COVID-19.

This sequence joins TRBV6-5 and TRBJ1-1; no definite D call. Trimming cost V 4 bases and J 4 bases, with 7 bases left between them. From germline, CDR1 is MNHEY and CDR2 SVGAGI. This CDR3 spans 12 amino acids. The CDR3 protein is CASSSGATEAFF. The CDR3 bases are TGTGCCAGCAGTTCTGGAGCCACTGAAGCTTTCTTT.

The chain combines TRBV7-3 with TRBJ1-4; D possibly corresponds to TRBD1 (5 bases). CDR1 and CDR2 (germline): SGHTA, FQGTGA. The V end lost 5 bases, the J end lost 3 bases, and 13 bases lay between the germline ends. The CDR3 runs 15 residues. The CDR3 region has the DNA TGTGCCAGCAGCCCGACGACAGTCTCTAATGAAAAACTGTTTTTT. Translation gives CASSPTTVSNEKLFF.

This rearrangement joins TRBV7-3 to TRBJ2-6, with 7 bases identical to TRBD1. J was trimmed by 1 base and V by 3 bases; bases with no gene match: 15. Germline V gene lookup returns CDR1 SGHTA and CDR2 FQGTGA. The CDR3 contains 20 residues. The CDR3 protein is CASSFYPWDSGNSGANVLTF. The CDR3 nucleotides are TGTGCCAGCAGCTTTTACCCCTGGGACAGTGGAAATTCTGGGGCCAACGTCCTGACTTTC.

The chain has TRBV12-3 or TRBV12-4 and TRBJ1-2, with D maybe TRBD1 (6 bases). CDR3 length: 13 amino acids. V lost 6 bases to trimming and J lost 4 bases, with 12 bases between them. Here the CDR3 reads CASSQQGFYGYTF. The CDR3 DNA reads TGTGCCAGCAGCCAACAGGGATTCTATGGCTACACCTTC.

The chain carries TRBV5-8 and TRBJ2-5; no definite D call. V was clipped by 3 bases and J by 4 bases, with 13 bases between them. CDR1 and CDR2 from the germline V gene are SGHTS and YDEGEE. There are 14 residues in the CDR3. CDR3 DNA sequence: TGTGCCAGCAGCTGGGCTGGCAATCTAGAGACCCAGTACTTC. Its protein product is CASSWAGNLETQYF. The full variable domain, in which reference TRBV5-8 and TRBJ2-5 provide the parts outside the CDR3, is EAGVTQSPTHLIKTRGQQATLRCSPISGHTSVYWYQQALGLGLQFLLWYDEGEERNRGNFPPRFSGRQFPNYSSELNVNALELEDSALYLCASSWAGNLETQYFGPGTRLLVL.

V usage is TRBV14 and J usage is TRBJ2-7, with 9 bases aligning to TRBD1. This CDR3 contains 13 residues. Trimming removed 4 bases from V and 6 bases from J; junction bases left unmatched: 4. Per the germline V gene, CDR1 is SGHDN and CDR2 is FVKESK. This chain's CDR3 is CASSRDRDSEQYF. The CDR3 coding sequence is TGTGCCAGCAGCCGGGACAGGGATAGCGAGCAGTACTTC.

The chain uses TRBV2 and TRBJ2-7; TRBD2 matches at 7 bases. J lost 6 bases, V lost 4 bases, and 12 bases had no gene match. There are 15 residues in the CDR3. Germline V lookup: CDR1 SNHLY, CDR2 FYNNEI. In DNA, the CDR3 is TGTGCCAGCAGTGCTGATCCGGGGGGACCCTCCGAGCAGTACTTC. It translates to CASSADPGGPSEQYF.

The V call is TRBV12-3 or TRBV12-4, the J call TRBJ2-7; the D is unclear. This CDR3 is 12 amino acids long. Between the trimmed V and J ends, which lost 4 bases and 4 bases, there was a span of 8 bases. CDR3 sequence (DNA): TGTGCCAGCAGTTGGGCCGGTTACGAGCAGTACTTC. As protein: CASSWAGYEQYF.

The genes are TRBV7-9 and TRBJ2-7; D may be TRBD1 (5 bases). In germline, CDR1 is SEHNR, CDR2 FQNEAQ (reference sequence). The CDR3 is 15 amino acids. Between the trimmed V and J ends, which lost 5 bases and 12 bases, there was a span of 26 bases. CDR3 in amino acids: CASSPRTGQPLSWYF. The CDR3 DNA follows: TGTGCCAGCAGCCCTCGCACAGGCCAACCCCTGAGCTGGTACTTC. The variable domain in full, with the rest retrieved from reference TRBV7-9 and TRBJ2-7, is DTGVSQNPRHKITKRGQNVTFRCDPISEHNRLYWYRQTLGQGPEFLTYFQNEAQLEKSRLLSDRFSAERPKGSFSTLEIQRTEQGDSAMYLCASSPRTGQPLSWYFGPGTRLTVT.

The chain joins TRBV28 to TRBJ1-5, with D perhaps TRBD1 (5 bases). Germline V gives CDR1 MDHEN, CDR2 SYDVKM. The V end was cut by 4 bases, the J end by 1 base, with 17 bases between. This CDR3 is 17 amino acids long. In nucleotides, the CDR3 is TGTGCCAGCAGTTCCGCCTCCAGGGAGGCAAGCAATCAGCCCCAGCATTTT. Encoded protein: CASSSASREASNQPQHF. Using reference TRBV28 and TRBJ1-5 for the parts outside the CDR3, the full variable domain is DVKVTQSSRYLVKRTGEKVFLECVQDMDHENMFWYRQDPGLGLRLIYFSYDVKMKEKGDIPEGYSVSREKKERFSLILESASTNQTSMYLCASSSASREASNQPQHFGDGTRLSIL.

The gene calls are TRBV7-6 and TRBJ2-1; 11 bases line up with TRBD1. V dropped 5 bases and J dropped 7; count of bases not matched to a gene: 10. The CDR3 contains 16 residues. The germline V gene encodes CDR1 SGHVS and CDR2 FNYEAQ. CDR3 in amino acids: CASSRRGQGVSNEQFF. The CDR3 DNA reads as TGTGCCAGCAGCCGACGGGGACAGGGGGTCAGTAATGAGCAGTTCTTC.

The chain employs TRBV6-5 and TRBJ1-2, with D possibly TRBD1 on 5 matching bases. The CDR3 totals 16 residues. Deletions cut 0 bases from V and 1 base from J, with 12 bases between. Germline V gene data show CDR1 as MNHEY and CDR2 as SVGAGI. The CDR3: CASSYSGGGYNYGYTF. CDR3 in DNA: TGTGCCAGCAGTTACTCCGGGGGGGGGTATAACTATGGCTACACCTTC.

This chain links TRBV19 with TRBJ1-5; D is unresolved. The CDR3 length is 14 residues. The germline gives CDR1 LNHDA, CDR2 SQIVND (reference sequence). Trimming took 2 bases from V and 11 from J, leaving 16 bases between them. The CDR3 nucleotides read TGTGCCAGTAGTATAACTTTGGACTCCGGGGCCCAGCATTTT. Translating it yields CASSITLDSGAQHF.

The chain links TRBV7-9 to TRBJ2-6; D ambiguous. The CDR3 loop spans 15 amino acids. With 3 bases removed from V and 0 bases from J, the gap between germline ends came to 6 bases. CDR1 and CDR2 (germline): SEHNR, FQNEAQ (reference sequence). CDR3 nucleotides: TGTGCCAGCAGCTTGGGCCGCTCTGGGGCCAACGTCCTGACTTTC. Translated, it gives CASSLGRSGANVLTF.

This chain links TRBV19 with TRBJ1-6; no firm D call. V lost 6 bases, J lost 10 bases, and 16 bases lay in between. The CDR3 loop spans 14 amino acids. The V gene's germline CDR1 is LNHDA and CDR2 SQIVND (reference sequence). CDR3 sequence reads: CASSESGPLSPLHF. The CDR3 nucleotides are TGTGCCAGTAGCGAGTCGGGTCCTCTCTCACCCCTCCACTTT.

V gene TRBV7-3 combines with J gene TRBJ2-2; the match to TRBD1 covers 8 bases. With V trimmed by 0 bases and J by 3 bases, 6 bases remained unmatched. The CDR3 consists of 17 residues. The germline V gene encodes CDR1 SGHTA and CDR2 FQGTGA. The CDR3 loop is CASSLTSTDRDTGELFF. The CDR3 bases are TGTGCCAGCAGCTTAACGTCCACGGACAGGGACACCGGGGAGCTGTTTTTT.

A single count supports this clone. The V and J genes are TRBV12-3 or TRBV12-4 and TRBJ2-5, with 8 bases identical to TRBD1. The CDR3 runs to 13 residues. V lost 3 bases to trimming and J lost 5 bases; unmatched junction nucleotides: 2. CDR3 bases: TGTGCCAGCAGTTTCGGACAGGGTGAGACCCAGTACTTC. It yields the protein CASSFGQGETQYF.

The V call is TRBV3-1 (or the pseudogene TRBV3-2), the J call TRBJ1-4; D possibly corresponds to TRBD1 (6 bases). The germline V gene has CDR1 LGHDT and CDR2 YNNKEL (reference sequence). There are 15 residues in the CDR3. Trimming pared 1 base from V and 7 bases from J, leaving 13 bases between. Here the CDR3 DNA reads TGTGCCAGCAGCCAAGGAGGAGGGGGGGGTGAAAAACTGTTTTTT. Its protein is CASSQGGGGGEKLFF.

The chain employs TRBV14 and TRBJ2-5; D might be TRBD1 (5 bases). This CDR3 comprises 15 residues. The germline V gene encodes CDR1 SGHDN and CDR2 FVKESK. V was pared by 0 bases and J by 4 bases, with 12 bases between. The CDR3 DNA reads TGTGCCAGCAGCCAAGATAGGGGCAGAGGAGAGACCCAGTACTTC. As protein: CASSQDRGRGETQYF.

V gene TRBV30 combines with J gene TRBJ1-4; a weak D match, TRBD1 (5 bases). Looked up from germline, CDR1 is GTSNPN and CDR2 is SVGIG (reference sequence). The CDR3 is made up of 14 amino acids. V lost 5 bases and J lost 8, with 18 bases in between. CDR3: CAWGLGEEGEKLFF. The CDR3, as DNA: TGTGCCTGGGGCTTAGGGGAGGAAGGAGAAAAACTGTTTTTT.

The chain uses TRBV5-6 and TRBJ2-1; 8 bases line up with TRBD1. V trimming: 4 bases; J trimming: 7 bases; junction bases outside the gene matches: 7. Germline CDR1 is SGHDT and CDR2 is YYEEEE. This CDR3 region has 14 residues. CDR3 coding DNA: TGTGCCAGCAGCGTACAGGGGGTGTTTAATGAGCAGTTCTTC. It translates to CASSVQGVFNEQFF.

The chain has TRBV4-1 and TRBJ2-7; D might be TRBD1 (6 bases). V shed 3 bases and J shed 0 bases, with 15 bases lying between them. The CDR3 runs to 16 residues. Looked up from germline, CDR1 is MGHRA and CDR2 is YSYEKL. The CDR3 region has the DNA TGCGCCAGCAGCCACTCTCCCGGGACACCCTCCTACGAGCAGTACTTC. Translated: CASSHSPGTPSYEQYF.